The clone carrying this TCR beta chain was picked up many times. Its antigen is currently unknown. This sample was taken from a study of CD8 T cells in ankylosing spondylitis. Study-wide results and caveats: CD8+ cells made up the disease-linked clones, which were relatively rare in peripheral blood. Reported data indicate significant enrichment of disease-linked clones within matched ankylosing spondylitis synovial fluid. Typical of ankylosing spondylitis blood, it appeared, was a TCR beta motif of eight highly homologous variants.

A quantitative 5'-RACE method, one with molecular barcodes, was used to make TCR beta libraries. TCRdb reanalysed the 5' RACE reads using MiXCR and keeps one entry per CDR3 protein. The top ten clones hold about 6.2% of a sample with about 200,000 distinct CDR3 sequences, under 30% of them seen once. This clonotype was obtained from a male donor with ankylosing spondylitis or in good health (not recorded which). Sequencing was carried out using blood, either unsorted or a sorted T cell fraction (not recorded which).

CDR3 coding DNA: TGCGCCAGCAGCAAGGACGGCGGGCCGGGGGATACGCAGTATTTT. This gives the protein CASSKDGGPGDTQYF. The chain has TRBV4-1 and TRBJ2-3; perhaps TRBD2 as D (5 bases). Trimming took 5 bases from V and 6 from J, leaving 18 bases between them. The CDR3 totals 15 residues. The V gene's germline CDR1 is MGHRA and CDR2 YSYEKL.